These 27 T cell receptor beta chains share one sample of origin, sequenced in a study of blood T cell repertoires in COVID-19. Repertoires were generated with immunoSEQ multiplex PCR, while TCRdb's copy carries only in-frame clones and drops some. The sample shows 150,000 or so clones, approximately 82% of them seen only once. The sample consisted of peripheral blood. These TCRs come from a woman in her forties or fifties with acute or convalescent COVID-19.

This chain connects TRBV7-8 to TRBJ1-2, with 8 bases matching TRBD1. The CDR3 has 18 amino acids. Per germline, CDR1 SGHVS and CDR2 FQNEAQ. V gave up 5 bases and J gave up 5 bases; unmatched junction bases: 19. CDR3 protein: CASSHFRTGTGQFYGYTF. The CDR3 DNA follows: TGTGCCAGCAGCCACTTTCGCACGGGGACAGGACAATTTTATGGCTACACCTTC.

The chain couples TRBV9 to TRBJ2-1, with TRBD2 matching 8 bases. The V and J ends lost 0 bases and 6 bases, in that order; junction bases with no gene match: 14. CDR3 length equals 18 residues. The V gene's germline CDR1 is SGDLS and CDR2 YYNGEE. The DNA of the CDR3 is TGTGCCAGCAGCGTAGTAGGCGGGAGGTCGCTAATGGGCAATGAGCAGTTCTTC. It is translated as CASSVVGGRSLMGNEQFF.

This chain joins TRBV6-5 and TRBJ1-1, with 7 bases matching TRBD1. The V gene end was trimmed by 0 bases and the J gene end by 13 bases; junction bases not matched to a gene: 14. The CDR3 spans 15 residues. Per the germline V gene, CDR1 is MNHEY and CDR2 is SVGAGI. The chain's CDR3 is CASSYSTGSGSLDFF. The CDR3 nucleotides read TGTGCCAGCAGTTACTCGACAGGGTCAGGGTCGCTCGATTTCTTT.

The rearrangement uses TRBV7-9 and TRBJ2-7, with 8 bases fitting TRBD1. Germline V gene sequence: CDR1 SEHNR, CDR2 FQNEAQ (reference sequence). The CDR3 length is 15 residues. J lost 7 bases, V lost 1 base, and 9 bases had no gene match. CDR3 protein: CASSLGRDRSEEQYF. The CDR3 coding sequence is TGTGCCAGCAGCTTAGGGAGGGACAGGTCGGAAGAGCAGTACTTC.

The V and J genes are TRBV5-1 and TRBJ2-5; weak D call: TRBD1 (6 bases). This CDR3 has 13 amino acids. The germline V gene has CDR1 SGHRS and CDR2 YFSETQ. V lost 2 bases, J lost 5 bases, and 10 bases lay in between. The CDR3 bases are TGCGCCAGCAGCTTAACAGGGAGCGAGACCCAGTACTTC. It codes for CASSLTGSETQYF.

The rearrangement links TRBV7-2 to TRBJ1-6; D is unclear. CDR1 and CDR2 (germline): SGHTA, FQGNSA. Trimming took off 2 bases at V and 11 bases at J, with 7 bases between the two ends. The CDR3 spans 12 residues. For the CDR3, the DNA is TGTGCCAGCAGCTTACTTCAGGCACCCCTCCACTTT. This encodes CASSLLQAPLHF.

The chain combines TRBV5-8 with TRBJ1-5; weak D call: TRBD1 (6 bases). CDR1 is SGHTS and CDR2 is YDEGEE in the germline V gene. The ends were cut back, 1 base at V and 5 bases at J, with 13 bases in the middle. The CDR3 runs 15 residues. The CDR3 nucleotides are TGTGCCAGCAGCTTGACTTGGGCAGGGGATCAGCCCCAGCATTTT. It specifies CASSLTWAGDQPQHF.

This chain links TRBV11-1 with TRBJ2-2; 7 bases agree with TRBD2. The V gene end was trimmed by 7 bases and the J gene end by 4 bases; junction bases not matched to a gene: 9. CDR1 is SGHAT and CDR2 is FQDESV in the germline V gene (reference sequence). The CDR3 extends over 15 amino acids. The CDR3 DNA reads as TGTGCCAGCACCCCGGGGAGGGCGAGCACCGGGGAGCTGTTTTTT. It codes for CASTPGRASTGELFF. The complete variable domain, with remaining parts taken from reference TRBV11-1 and TRBJ2-2, reads EAEVAQSPRYKITEKSQAVAFWCDPISGHATLYWYRQILGQGPELLVQFQDESVVDDSQLPKDRFSAERLKGVDSTLKIQPAELGDSAMYLCASTPGRASTGELFFGEGSRLTVL.

The V gene is TRBV2, the J gene TRBJ1-1, with TRBD1 as a possible D gene (6 bases). CDR1 and CDR2 from the germline V gene are SNHLY and FYNNEI. Deletions cut 3 bases from V and 2 bases from J, with 7 bases between. This CDR3 spans 13 amino acids. The CDR3 nucleotides are TGTGCCAGCAGTGACAGGGGAAACACTGAAGCTTTCTTT. Amino acid sequence: CASSDRGNTEAFF.

The chain joins TRBV6-5 to TRBJ1-2; D uncertain. V was clipped by 7 bases and J by 1 base, with 16 bases between them. CDR1 is MNHEY, CDR2 SVGAGI, per germline. The CDR3 extends over 15 amino acids. CDR3 DNA: TGTGCCAGCAAACGAGGGTTCGGCGATAACTATGGCTACACCTTC. Protein product: CASKRGFGDNYGYTF.

This chain uses TRBV2 with TRBJ1-1; 7 bases fit TRBD1. Germline lookup yields CDR1 SNHLY and CDR2 FYNNEI. With V trimmed by 7 bases and J by 5 bases, 7 bases remained unmatched. This CDR3 region has 13 residues. The CDR3 DNA sequence: TGTGCCAGCAATACAGGGGCGTGGACTGAAGCTTTCTTT. Its protein is CASNTGAWTEAFF. The complete variable domain, with remaining parts taken from reference TRBV2 and TRBJ1-1, reads EPEVTQTPSHQVTQMGQEVILRCVPISNHLYFYWYRQILGQKVEFLVSFYNNEISEKSEIFDDQFSVERPDGSNFTLKIRSTKLEDSAMYFCASNTGAWTEAFFGQGTRLTVV.

The V and J genes are TRBV18 and TRBJ2-1, with TRBD1 identical over 7 bases. V lost 5 bases and J lost 5; bases outside the gene matches: 6. This CDR3 spans 14 amino acids. Germline loops: CDR1 KGHSH, CDR2 LQKENI. This CDR3 is CASSIGTVDNEQFF. As DNA, the CDR3 is TGTGCCAGCTCAATCGGGACAGTTGACAATGAGCAGTTCTTC.

This clone was detected only once. V gene TRBV7-6 combines with J gene TRBJ2-3; 7 bases line up with TRBD2. Germline lookup yields CDR1 SGHVS and CDR2 FNYEAQ. This CDR3 spans 16 amino acids. After removal of 5 bases from V and 6 bases from J, the junction contained 14 bases not matched to a gene. CDR3: CASSLRRDYTMDTQYF. The CDR3 region has the DNA TGTGCCAGCAGCCTCCGCCGGGACTACACCATGGATACGCAGTATTTT.

The chain has TRBV12-5 and TRBJ1-6, with 7 positions matching TRBD1. J gave up 6 bases and V 2 bases, and 4 bases lay outside the gene matches. This CDR3 is built from 15 residues. From germline, CDR1 is LGHNT and CDR2 FRNRAP. The DNA of the CDR3 is TGTGCTAGTGGTTTGTCCGCAGGGGGTAATTCACCCCTCCACTTT. This sequence encodes CASGLSAGGNSPLHF.

The chain couples TRBV7-2 to TRBJ2-1; TRBD1 is a possible D gene (5 bases). The ends were cut back, 5 bases at V and 7 bases at J, with 18 bases in the middle. Germline V gives CDR1 SGHTA, CDR2 FQGNSA. The CDR3 consists of 15 residues. CDR3 sequence (DNA): TGTGCCAGCAGCCTATCTAGGTCAGGGTCGAATGAGCAGTTCTTC. The encoded protein is CASSLSRSGSNEQFF.

There are a few counts of this clone. This sequence joins TRBV6-5 and TRBJ1-5; D unresolved. The V gene lost 3 bases and the J gene lost 1 base, with 7 bases spanning the gap. Germline V gene sequence: CDR1 MNHEY, CDR2 SVGAGI. The CDR3 contains 14 residues. The CDR3 loop reads CASSYAASNQPQHF. Here the CDR3 DNA reads TGTGCCAGCAGTTATGCCGCGAGCAATCAGCCCCAGCATTTT.

The DNA of the CDR3 is TGTGCCAGCAGCCTGCTTGTAGCTAGCACAGATACGCAGTATTTT. This encodes CASSLLVASTDTQYF. This chain connects TRBV7-2 to TRBJ2-3; D not certain. With 5 bases removed from V and 0 bases from J, the gap between germline ends came to 12 bases. The germline CDR1 and CDR2 sequences are SGHTA and FQGNSA. The CDR3 consists of 15 residues.

CDR3 protein: CAIKEGQEVRSGRNEQYF. For the CDR3, the DNA is TGTGCCATAAAAGAGGGGCAAGAGGTGCGTAGCGGGAGAAACGAGCAGTACTTC. The chain couples TRBV10-3 to TRBJ2-7, with TRBD2 matching over 9 bases. The CDR3 loop spans 18 amino acids. Germline V gives CDR1 ENHRY, CDR2 SYGVKD. After removal of 9 bases from V and 5 bases from J, the junction contained 23 bases not matched to a gene.

This CDR3 reads CASSVGQLRHQHF. Here the CDR3 DNA reads TGTGCCAGCAGCGTAGGACAGCTCCGTCACCAGCATTTT. The chain carries TRBV9 and TRBJ1-5; tentatively, D is TRBD1 (5 bases). The CDR3 covers 13 residues. Germline loops: CDR1 SGDLS, CDR2 YYNGEE. V shed 0 bases and J shed 12 bases, with 13 bases lying between them. Looking up the rest from reference TRBV9 and TRBJ1-5 gives the full variable domain: DSGVTQTPKHLITATGQRVTLRCSPRSGDLSVYWYQQSLDQGLQFLIQYYNGEERAKGNILERFSAQQFPDLHSELNLSSLELGDSALYFCASSVGQLRHQHFGDGTRLSIL.

This clone showed up just a few times. V is TRBV2 and J is TRBJ1-2; D gene ambiguous. The CDR3 consists of 14 residues. Per germline, CDR1 SNHLY and CDR2 FYNNEI. Trimming pared 5 bases from V and 6 bases from J, leaving 16 bases between. The CDR3 reads CASSPSQTIDGYTF. The CDR3 DNA reads as TGTGCCAGCAGTCCGTCACAGACGATTGATGGCTACACCTTC.

This chain links TRBV18 with TRBJ1-3; 8 positions match TRBD1. V was pared by 2 bases and J by 1 base, with 7 bases of the junction left unmatched. Looked up from germline, CDR1 is KGHSH and CDR2 is LQKENI. The CDR3 loop spans 17 amino acids. The CDR3 spells CASSPSQGAVSGNTIYF. The CDR3 DNA reads TGTGCCAGCTCACCATCCCAGGGGGCTGTTTCTGGAAACACCATATATTTT.

This chain connects TRBV10-3 to TRBJ1-4; 7 positions match TRBD1. J was trimmed by 4 bases and V by 4 bases; bases with no gene match: 6. The CDR3 is made up of 15 amino acids. The germline V gene encodes CDR1 ENHRY and CDR2 SYGVKD. CDR3 in amino acids: CAISATTGSNEKLFF. The CDR3, as DNA: TGTGCCATCAGTGCCACGACAGGGAGTAATGAAAAACTGTTTTTT.

This rearrangement joins TRBV24-1 to TRBJ2-1; 9 nucleotides line up with TRBD2. J lost 3 bases, V lost 4 bases, and 6 bases had no gene match. From germline, CDR1 is KGHDR and CDR2 SFDVKD. The CDR3 length is 16 residues. CDR3: CATSDTSGPSYNEQFF. The CDR3 coding sequence is TGTGCCACCAGTGACACTAGCGGGCCGAGCTACAATGAGCAGTTCTTC.

This sequence joins TRBV19 and TRBJ2-5; D is perhaps TRBD2 (5 bases). CDR1 is LNHDA, CDR2 SQIVND, per germline (reference sequence). Trimming removed 5 bases from V and 1 base from J, with 11 bases in between. The CDR3 runs to 14 residues. In DNA, the CDR3 is TGTGCCAGTAGTTTCCCCGGGGTCCAAGAGACCCAGTACTTC. Translated, it gives CASSFPGVQETQYF.

This chain links TRBV12-3 or TRBV12-4 with TRBJ2-2, with TRBD1 identical over 8 bases. Losses at the gene ends were 7 bases for V and 6 bases for J; bases not matched to a gene: 1. The CDR3 has 12 amino acids. The chain's CDR3 is CASNRGAGELFF. The CDR3 DNA reads TGTGCCAGCAACAGGGGGGCCGGGGAGCTGTTTTTT.

The CDR3 is CASSQSEDRQETQYF. CDR3 coding DNA: TGCGCCAGCAGTCAATCAGAAGACAGGCAAGAGACCCAGTACTTC. The V and J genes are TRBV23-1 and TRBJ2-5; D might be TRBD1 (6 bases). TRBV23-1 is noted as an ORF with a role that remains uncertain. V dropped 0 bases and J dropped 2 bases, with 10 bases sitting between them. The CDR3 spans 15 residues.

The V gene is TRBV28, the J gene TRBJ2-5; no clear D gene. The V end lost 2 bases, the J end lost 14 bases, and 12 bases lay between the germline ends. Germline V gives CDR1 MDHEN, CDR2 SYDVKM. CDR3 length equals 11 residues. The CDR3: CASSLGPIQYF. In DNA form, the CDR3 reads TGTGCCAGCAGTTTAGGGCCCATCCAATACTTC.